One sample yielded the 31 T cell receptor beta chains listed below, sequenced in a study of T cell responses to AZD1222 COVID-19 vaccine. The assay was immunoSEQ multiplex PCR, and TCRdb's table has in-frame clones only and misses some. This sample has more than 110,000 clones, with just under 95% found just once. The material sequenced was peripheral blood, taken on day 0 of AZD1222 vaccination. The receptors were gathered from an adult in good health.

This clone was seen a few times. The chain combines TRBV6-4 with TRBJ2-3, with 8 nucleotides matching TRBD2. Looked up from germline, CDR1 is MRHNA and CDR2 is SNTAGT. The V gene end was trimmed by 4 bases and the J gene end by 4 bases; junction bases not matched to a gene: 4. The CDR3 consists of 14 residues. The CDR3 reads CASSVGGAADTQYF. DNA for the CDR3: TGTGCCAGCAGTGTCGGGGGGGCGGCAGATACGCAGTATTTT.

Only one count was recorded for this clone. This chain uses TRBV11-2 with TRBJ1-5; the match to TRBD1 covers 9 bases. The V gene end was trimmed by 4 bases and the J gene end by 3 bases; junction bases not matched to a gene: 4. CDR1 SGHAT and CDR2 FQNNGV come from the germline V gene. The CDR3 is made up of 15 amino acids. CDR3 sequence: CASSSGQGSNQPQHF. DNA for the CDR3: TGTGCCAGCAGCTCGGGACAGGGATCCAATCAGCCCCAGCATTTT.

The chain is built from TRBV24-1 and TRBJ2-2; 9 nucleotides line up with TRBD1. Germline-derived CDR1 and CDR2 are KGHDR and SFDVKD. The CDR3 is 14 residues long. Losses at the gene ends were 6 bases for V and 7 bases for J; bases not matched to a gene: 5. As DNA, the CDR3 is TGTGCCACCAGTTGGGACAGGGAGGACGGGGAGCTGTTTTTT. It is translated as CATSWDREDGELFF.

This chain links TRBV6-6 with TRBJ1-1; D gene unclear. The CDR3 is made up of 13 amino acids. Germline-derived CDR1 and CDR2 are MNHNY and SVGAGI (reference sequence). Deletions cut 0 bases from V and 6 bases from J, with 8 bases between. CDR3 coding DNA: TGTGCCAGCAGTTACTCGTCGACCGCTGAAGCTTTCTTT. It encodes CASSYSSTAEAFF.

This chain links TRBV5-1 with TRBJ2-5; the D is unclear. Trimming took off 0 bases at V and 5 bases at J, with 5 bases between the two ends. Germline V gene sequence: CDR1 SGHRS, CDR2 YFSETQ. This CDR3 has 12 amino acids. The CDR3 nucleotides are TGCGCCAGCAGCTTGGCCGGTGAGACCCAGTACTTC. Protein product: CASSLAGETQYF.

The rearrangement joins TRBV18 to TRBJ1-5, with D uncertain. The germline V gene has CDR1 KGHSH and CDR2 LQKENI. The CDR3 has 12 residues. Trimming stripped 2 bases from V and 9 bases from J, with 8 bases between. DNA of the CDR3: TGTGCCAGCTCACCAAATAAAGGGCCCCAGCATTTT. It encodes CASSPNKGPQHF.

The chain uses TRBV14 and TRBJ2-1, with TRBD1 matching over 9 bases. The germline gives CDR1 SGHDN, CDR2 FVKESK. V lost 3 bases and J lost 3; bases outside the gene matches: 6. The CDR3 extends over 16 amino acids. The chain's CDR3 is CASSHTGTGYYNEQFF. CDR3 in DNA: TGTGCCAGCAGCCACACCGGGACAGGGTACTACAATGAGCAGTTCTTC.

CDR3 DNA: TGTGCCAGCTCACCGGGACAAGTCCAAGAGACCCAGTACTTC. Translation gives CASSPGQVQETQYF. The chain carries TRBV18 and TRBJ2-5; the D gene is possibly TRBD1 (6 bases). The germline CDR1 and CDR2 sequences are KGHSH and LQKENI. The V and J ends lost 3 bases and 1 base respectively, with 9 bases between them. The CDR3 totals 14 residues.

The chain is built from TRBV7-9 and TRBJ2-1, with TRBD2 matching 8 bases. The germline gives CDR1 SEHNR, CDR2 FQNEAQ (reference sequence). The CDR3 sequence is 16 residues long. J gave up 7 bases and V 5 bases, and 13 bases lay outside the gene matches. The CDR3 region has the DNA TGTGCCAGCAGCCGCGCCGGGGGGGCCGACAGGAATGAGCAGTTCTTC. Protein: CASSRAGGADRNEQFF.

V usage is TRBV7-9 and J usage is TRBJ1-6; D uncertain. Trimming shortened V by 1 base and J by 8 bases, and 9 bases separated the two germline ends. CDR1 and CDR2 from the germline V gene are SEHNR and FQNEAQ (reference sequence). The CDR3 is made up of 14 amino acids. CDR3 loop: CASSLEFRDSPLHF. DNA of the CDR3: TGTGCCAGCAGCTTAGAGTTTAGAGATTCACCCCTCCACTTT.

This chain uses TRBV5-4 with TRBJ2-1; 11 bases are shared with TRBD2. V dropped 2 bases and J dropped 3; count of bases not matched to a gene: 7. The CDR3 consists of 17 residues. Per germline, CDR1 SGHNT and CDR2 YYREEE (reference sequence). CDR3 sequence (DNA): TGTGCCAGCAGCTTCTTTTCCGGGACTAGCGGCTACAATGAGCAGTTCTTC. Its protein is CASSFFSGTSGYNEQFF.

The chain recombines TRBV24-1 with TRBJ2-5; D is possibly TRBD1 (5 bases). The CDR3 runs to 16 residues. CDR1 and CDR2 (germline): KGHDR, SFDVKD. Trimming removed 0 bases from V and 4 bases from J, with 14 bases in between. CDR3 loop: CATSDLAGPGSETQYF. The CDR3, as DNA: TGTGCCACCAGTGATTTGGCAGGGCCCGGGTCAGAGACCCAGTACTTC.

The chain joins TRBV18 to TRBJ1-1, with D maybe TRBD1 (5 bases). Trimming removed 8 bases at V and 1 base at J, with 20 bases between. This CDR3 contains 16 residues. Germline loops: CDR1 KGHSH, CDR2 LQKENI. The CDR3 bases are TGTGCCAGCACATCTTCGGGGGGAACTGCGAACACTGAAGCTTTCTTT. Its protein product is CASTSSGGTANTEAFF.

The chain uses TRBV7-2 and TRBJ1-4; no definite D call. V was cut by 5 bases and J by 3 bases, with 22 bases left in between. Germline V CDR1 and CDR2: SGHTA, FQGNSA. The CDR3 loop spans 18 amino acids. CDR3 sequence reads: CASSDPGGSDGANEKLFF. CDR3 bases: TGTGCCAGCAGCGACCCGGGTGGATCCGATGGGGCTAATGAAAAACTGTTTTTT.

The DNA for the CDR3 is TGTGCCAGCAGCTCCGGCCAAGGAAACACCATATATTTT. Encoded protein: CASSSGQGNTIYF. The chain combines TRBV11-2 with TRBJ1-3, with D unclear. The length of the CDR3 is 13 residues. Germline V gene data show CDR1 as SGHAT and CDR2 as FQNNGV. Trimming removed 4 bases at V and 4 bases at J, with 8 bases between.

The chain employs TRBV5-1 and TRBJ1-2; the D gene is possibly TRBD1 (5 bases). Germline V CDR1 and CDR2: SGHRS, YFSETQ. V was cut by 4 bases and J by 0 bases, with 7 bases left in between. CDR3 length equals 13 residues. The CDR3 is CASSEDTNYGYTF. CDR3 sequence (DNA): TGCGCCAGCAGCGAGGACACTAACTATGGCTACACCTTC. The complete variable domain, with remaining parts taken from reference TRBV5-1 and TRBJ1-2, reads KAGVTQTPRYLIKTRGQQVTLSCSPISGHRSVSWYQQTPGQGLQFLFEYFSETQRNKGNFPGRFSGRQFSNSRSEMNVSTLELGDSALYLCASSEDTNYGYTFGSGTRLTVV.

The chain has TRBV3-1 (or the pseudogene TRBV3-2) and TRBJ1-1, with D unclear. The CDR3 is 12 residues long. Germline assignment: CDR1 LGHDT and CDR2 YNNKEL (reference sequence). V lost 1 base, J lost 5 bases, and 5 bases lay in between. In DNA form, the CDR3 reads TGTGCCAGCAGCCAAGGGCGGACTGAAGCTTTCTTT. It codes for CASSQGRTEAFF.

This clone came up once. J is TRBJ2-5 and V is TRBV6-2 or TRBV6-3; 7 bases align to TRBD1. Germline V gene data show CDR1 as MNHEY and CDR2 as SVGEGT. With V trimmed by 6 bases and J by 4 bases, 11 bases remained unmatched. The CDR3 length is 15 residues. CDR3 loop: CASSPLGPGGETQYF. DNA for the CDR3: TGTGCCAGCAGCCCCTTGGGACCAGGGGGAGAGACCCAGTACTTC.

The J gene is TRBJ2-7, the V gene TRBV5-5; D remains unclear. The germline CDR1 and CDR2 sequences are SGHKS and YYEKEE (reference sequence). The CDR3 runs to 14 residues. Trimming took 1 base from V and 3 from J, leaving 11 bases between them. The CDR3 sequence is CASSLNYYRYEQYF. CDR3 nucleotide sequence: TGTGCCAGCAGCTTGAACTACTACCGCTACGAGCAGTACTTC.

The chain couples TRBV27 to TRBJ2-7; D perhaps matches TRBD1 (5 bases). V gave up 7 bases and J gave up 2 bases, with 18 bases separating them. The CDR3 is made up of 15 amino acids. CDR1 and CDR2 from the germline V gene are MNHEY and SMNVEV (reference sequence). DNA for the CDR3: TGTGCCAGCAAAAGCTCTAGGGGCAGAGCCTACGAGCAGTACTTC. This translates into CASKSSRGRAYEQYF.

A word on this clone: The junction differs from germline at one of its ends, possibly a read error. The V gene is TRBV19, the J gene TRBJ1-5, with D unclear. Germline CDR1 LNHDA, CDR2 SQIVND (reference sequence). The CDR3 is made up of 12 amino acids. The CDR3 bases are TGTGTCAGTAGTAGTGGCTATCAGCCCCAGCATTTT. Translating gives CVSSSGYQPQHF. The complete variable domain, with remaining parts taken from reference TRBV19 and TRBJ1-5, reads DGGITQSPKYLFRKEGQNVTLSCEQNLNHDAMYWYRQDPGQGLRLIYYSQIVNDFQKGDIAEGYSVSREKKESFPLTVTSAQKNPTAFYLCVSSSGYQPQHFGDGTRLSIL.

CDR3 in DNA: TGTGCCAGCAGCCAAGAAGAACGACAGGCCAACTATGGCTACACCTTC. Residues: CASSQEERQANYGYTF. V gene TRBV4-2 combines with J gene TRBJ1-2; perhaps TRBD1 as D (6 bases). Trimming left V 0 bases short and J 2 bases short, with 13 bases between. In germline, CDR1 is LGHNA, CDR2 YNFKEQ. The CDR3 contains 16 residues.

The chain uses TRBV15 and TRBJ2-7; 8 bases agree with TRBD2. V shed 0 bases, J shed 3 bases, and the junction held 1 base outside the gene matches. CDR1 is LNHNV and CDR2 is YYDKDF in the germline V gene (reference sequence). The CDR3 contains 14 residues. The chain's CDR3 is CATSRELAVYEQYF. The CDR3 DNA reads TGTGCCACCAGCAGAGAACTAGCGGTCTACGAGCAGTACTTC.

The chain is built from TRBV6-1 and TRBJ2-7; D is unresolved. V lost 0 bases, J lost 5 bases, and 11 bases lay in between. Germline V gene data show CDR1 as MNHNS and CDR2 as SASEGT. This CDR3 is 14 amino acids long. The CDR3 spells CASSEAGKGDEQYF. CDR3 in DNA: TGTGCCAGCAGTGAAGCGGGCAAGGGCGACGAGCAGTACTTC.

V and J are TRBV6-5 and TRBJ1-4, with D possibly TRBD1 on 5 matching bases. This CDR3 has 14 residues. Trimming took 7 bases from V and 14 from J, leaving 23 bases between them. Per germline, CDR1 MNHEY and CDR2 SVGAGI. The CDR3 coding sequence is TGTGCCAGCAAAAAAGGATCACAGGATACATATCTGTTTTTT. This codes for CASKKGSQDTYLFF.

The V gene is TRBV7-2, the J gene TRBJ1-1; no definite D call. The CDR3 is 14 residues long. V dropped 1 base and J dropped 0 bases, with 6 bases sitting between them. The germline V gene encodes CDR1 SGHTA and CDR2 FQGNSA. CDR3 region: CASSLGTMNTEAFF. CDR3 sequence (DNA): TGTGCCAGCAGCTTAGGGACTATGAACACTGAAGCTTTCTTT.

The gene calls are TRBV3-1 (or the pseudogene TRBV3-2) and TRBJ2-3; weak D call: TRBD2 (6 bases). The CDR3 covers 15 residues. Germline V lookup: CDR1 LGHDT, CDR2 YNNKEL (reference sequence). V was clipped by 1 base and J by 0 bases, with 8 bases between them. CDR3 in DNA: TGTGCCAGCAGCCAAGGGGGACTCAGCACAGATACGCAGTATTTT. Protein sequence: CASSQGGLSTDTQYF.

J is TRBJ2-1 and V is TRBV7-2, with 7 bases that match TRBD2. CDR1 is SGHTA and CDR2 is FQGNSA in the germline V gene. This CDR3 has 18 residues. The V segment lost 0 bases and the J segment 0 bases; nucleotides outside the gene matches: 8. This CDR3 reads CASSLALASGSSYNEQFF. The CDR3 DNA reads as TGTGCCAGCAGCTTAGCGCTGGCTAGCGGAAGCTCCTACAATGAGCAGTTCTTC. The full variable domain, its missing parts supplied by reference TRBV7-2 and TRBJ2-1, is GAGVSQSPSNKVTEKGKDVELRCDPISGHTALYWYRQSLGQGLEFLIYFQGNSAPDKSGLPSDRFSAERTGGSVSTLTIQRTQQEDSAVYLCASSLALASGSSYNEQFFGPGTRLTVL.

This chain links TRBV28 with TRBJ1-5, with D tentatively TRBD1 (6 bases). This CDR3 region has 14 residues. V lost 6 bases to trimming and J lost 3 bases, with 12 bases between them. Germline assignment: CDR1 MDHEN and CDR2 SYDVKM. The CDR3 here is CASRSGTLNQPQHF. As DNA, the CDR3 is TGTGCCAGCAGATCAGGGACACTCAATCAGCCCCAGCATTTT.

The chain carries TRBV5-1 and TRBJ1-1; D is unresolved. This CDR3 contains 14 residues. Germline V gene sequence: CDR1 SGHRS, CDR2 YFSETQ. V lost 0 bases and J lost 1, with 7 bases in between. For the CDR3, the DNA is TGCGCCAGCAGCTTGGATTGGCCGAACACTGAAGCTTTCTTT. It specifies CASSLDWPNTEAFF.

The V and J genes are TRBV9 and TRBJ2-1; 9 nucleotides agree with TRBD2. V shed 0 bases and J 5 bases; nucleotides not matched to a gene: 6. CDR1 and CDR2 from the germline V gene are SGDLS and YYNGEE. The CDR3 covers 16 residues. The DNA of the CDR3 is TGTGCCAGCAGCGTAGAAGCGGGAGGTCGGGACAATGAGCAGTTCTTC. It encodes CASSVEAGGRDNEQFF.